This TCR beta chain was recorded in a study of T cell repertoires in cytomegalovirus infection. As for the study in general: An indication of both CMV infection and matching HLA type came from public TCR beta signatures. Notes on the study in general: Across the ex vivo response, the dominant clonotypes were HLA-C-restricted CMV-specific TCR beta clonotypes.

This clonotype was recorded once. Its specificity is unknown. This may stem from a read error, because a much larger clone lies one nucleotide away. Germline-derived CDR1 and CDR2 are SGHVS and FNYEAQ. This CDR3 region has 15 residues. TCRdb processed the reads anew with MiXCR; each CDR3 protein has one entry. The table has some 940,000 distinct CDR3 sequences, 31% seen once. This sequence was found in a human donor in good health (CMV status not recorded). Some clones in this sample may be carry-over from other donors' samples. Material: cultured CD8+ T cells from PBMCs, obtained from culture after CMV antigen stimulation. J is TRBJ1-1 and V is TRBV7-6; no definite D call. The CDR3: CTSSFDGRRNTEAFF. CDR3 DNA: TGTACCAGCAGCTTCGATGGCCGCCGGAACACTGAAGCTTTCTTT.